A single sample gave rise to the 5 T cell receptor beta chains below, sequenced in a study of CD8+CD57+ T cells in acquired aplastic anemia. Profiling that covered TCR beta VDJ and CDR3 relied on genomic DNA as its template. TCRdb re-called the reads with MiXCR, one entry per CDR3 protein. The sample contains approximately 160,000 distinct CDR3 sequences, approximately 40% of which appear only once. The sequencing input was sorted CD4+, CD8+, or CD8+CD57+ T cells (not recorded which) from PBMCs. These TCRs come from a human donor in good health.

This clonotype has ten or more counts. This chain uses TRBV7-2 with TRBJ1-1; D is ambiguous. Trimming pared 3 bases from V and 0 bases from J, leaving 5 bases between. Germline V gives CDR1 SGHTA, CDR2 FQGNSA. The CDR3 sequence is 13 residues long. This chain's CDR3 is CASSFEMNTEAFF. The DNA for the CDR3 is TGTGCCAGCAGCTTTGAAATGAACACTGAAGCTTTCTTT.

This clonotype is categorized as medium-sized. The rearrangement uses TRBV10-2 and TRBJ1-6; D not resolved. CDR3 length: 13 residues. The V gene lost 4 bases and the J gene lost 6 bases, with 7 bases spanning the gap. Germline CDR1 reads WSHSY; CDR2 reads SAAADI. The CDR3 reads CASSGQANSPLHF. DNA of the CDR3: TGCGCCAGCAGTGGGCAGGCTAATTCACCCCTCCACTTT.

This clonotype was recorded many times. The CDR3 sequence is CSAPRGSGGDREQYF. The CDR3 nucleotides read TGCAGTGCTCCCCGGGGTAGCGGGGGGGATCGCGAGCAGTACTTC. The rearrangement links TRBV20-1 to TRBJ2-7; 11 bases fit TRBD2. There are 15 residues in the CDR3. With V trimmed by 5 bases and J by 6 bases, 12 bases remained unmatched. Germline CDR1 and CDR2: DFQATT and SNEGSKA (reference sequence).

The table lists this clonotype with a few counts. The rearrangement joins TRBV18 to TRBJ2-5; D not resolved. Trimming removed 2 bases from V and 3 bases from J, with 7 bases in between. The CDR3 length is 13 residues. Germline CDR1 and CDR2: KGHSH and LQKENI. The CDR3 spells CASSPGLKETQYF. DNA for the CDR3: TGTGCCAGCTCACCAGGGCTAAAAGAGACCCAGTACTTC.

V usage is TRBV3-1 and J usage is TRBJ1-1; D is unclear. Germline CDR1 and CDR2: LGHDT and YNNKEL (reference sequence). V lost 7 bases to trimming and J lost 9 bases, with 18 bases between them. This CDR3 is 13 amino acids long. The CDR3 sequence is CASTSGDIPKAFF. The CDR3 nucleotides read TGTGCCAGCACCTCGGGAGACATTCCTAAAGCTTTCTTT.